Presented here are 26 T cell receptor beta chains from one specimen sequenced in a study of regulatory T cells in long-lasting Graves disease. The sample's time point: newly diagnosed GD, antithyroid drugs for less than 3 months. Scientists built the TCR library using RNA that was extracted from PBMCs. Arm-PCR of CDR3 regions and iRepertoire HTBI primers were used to build TCR beta libraries. TCRdb re-called the multiplex PCR reads through MiXCR, storing one row per CDR3 protein. Of just over 600,000 distinct CDR3 sequences in the sample, roughly 16% are singletons; the top ten hold under 20%. The same sample was also studied in work on T cells in Graves' hyperthyroidism and ophthalmopathy.

This sample comprised peripheral blood mononuclear cells (PBMCs), obtained at new diagnosis, from a patient treated with antithyroid drugs. These receptors originate from a woman in her 30s with Graves disease.

Many counts were recorded for this clonotype. This sequence joins TRBV3-1 and TRBJ1-2; D gene unclear. The CDR3 is 15 residues long. Trimming stripped 1 base from V and 4 bases from J, with 13 bases between. CDR1 is LGHDT, CDR2 YNNKEL, per germline (reference sequence). The CDR3 reads CASSQGMGGSYGYTF. The DNA for the CDR3 is TGTGCCAGCAGCCAAGGGATGGGAGGCTCCTATGGCTACACCTTC.

This clonotype was counted ten times or more. The chain has TRBV29-1 and TRBJ2-1, with no clear D. Per the germline V gene, CDR1 is SQVTM and CDR2 is ANQGSEA. Between the trimmed V and J ends, which lost 2 bases and 3 bases, there was a span of 5 bases. The CDR3 is 12 amino acids. The CDR3 loop reads CSVEFDYNEQFF. For the CDR3, the DNA is TGCAGCGTTGAATTTGACTACAATGAGCAGTTCTTC.

The chain has TRBV30 and TRBJ2-1; the match to TRBD2 covers 11 bases. The CDR3 has 15 residues. The ends lost 2 bases at V and 4 bases at J; junction bases unmatched: 4. Germline V gives CDR1 GTSNPN, CDR2 SVGIG (reference sequence). The CDR3 bases are TGTGCCTGGAGTTTGGGACTAGCGGAATACAATGAGCAGTTCTTC. This translates into CAWSLGLAEYNEQFF.

This clonotype was counted a single time. This chain connects TRBV30 to TRBJ2-1; D is unclear. The CDR3 has 15 amino acids. The V end lost 0 bases, the J end lost 4 bases, and 13 bases lay between the germline ends. The germline V gene encodes CDR1 GTSNPN and CDR2 SVGIG (reference sequence). Here the CDR3 reads CAWSVGRPAYNEQFF. The CDR3 DNA sequence: TGTGCCTGGAGTGTTGGGCGACCGGCGTACAATGAGCAGTTCTTC.

This clonotype was picked up a small number of times. The chain carries TRBV7-9 and TRBJ1-6; weak D call: TRBD1 (6 bases). CDR1 is SEHNR and CDR2 is FQNEAQ in the germline V gene (reference sequence). This CDR3 is 16 amino acids long. V dropped 6 bases and J dropped 7 bases, with 19 bases sitting between them. CDR3 loop: CASSSLFQGRNSPLHF. As DNA, the CDR3 is TGTGCCAGCAGTTCGCTTTTTCAGGGGCGCAATTCACCCCTCCACTTT. The full variable domain, completed using reference TRBV7-9 and TRBJ1-6, is DTGVSQNPRHKITKRGQNVTFRCDPISEHNRLYWYRQTLGQGPEFLTYFQNEAQLEKSRLLSDRFSAERPKGSFSTLEIQRTEQGDSAMYLCASSSLFQGRNSPLHFGNGTRLTVT.

Ten or more counts support this clonotype. This chain links TRBV7-2 with TRBJ2-3; 9 nucleotides agree with TRBD2. The CDR3 totals 17 residues. V was pared by 2 bases and J by 0 bases, with 6 bases of the junction left unmatched. Germline V gene data show CDR1 as SGHTA and CDR2 as FQGNSA. Written as DNA, the CDR3 is TGTGCCAGCAGCTTACGGCCTAGCGGGACAAGCACAGATACGCAGTATTTT. Translation: CASSLRPSGTSTDTQYF.

The rearrangement links TRBV19 to TRBJ1-3; D may be TRBD1 (6 bases). The V gene's germline CDR1 is LNHDA and CDR2 SQIVND (reference sequence). This CDR3 has 13 residues. V was pared by 10 bases and J by 2 bases, with 12 bases between. In DNA form, the CDR3 reads TGTGCCACCTATACAGGGACTGGAAACACCATATATTTT. Amino acid sequence: CATYTGTGNTIYF.

At least ten counts were recorded for this clonotype. In DNA form, the CDR3 reads TGTGCAAGCCGCTCGGGGGGGAAAGAGACCCAGTACTTC. It codes for CASRSGGKETQYF. The rearrangement joins TRBV28 to TRBJ2-5; 8 positions agree with TRBD2. The germline V gene encodes CDR1 MDHEN and CDR2 SYDVKM. There are 13 residues in the CDR3.

This sequence joins TRBV7-9 and TRBJ1-4; 12 bases map to TRBD1. The CDR3 contains 15 residues. The germline gives CDR1 SEHNR, CDR2 FQNEAQ (reference sequence). The junction had 8 bases not matched to a gene; V was cut back by 5 bases and J by 10 bases. CDR3 residues: CASSPRGQGAPKLFF. The CDR3, as DNA: TGTGCCAGCAGCCCGAGGGGACAGGGGGCCCCAAAACTGTTTTTT. The variable domain in full, completed from reference TRBV7-9 and TRBJ1-4, reads DTGVSQNPRHKITKRGQNVTFRCDPISEHNRLYWYRQTLGQGPEFLTYFQNEAQLEKSRLLSDRFSAERPKGSFSTLEIQRTEQGDSAMYLCASSPRGQGAPKLFFGSGTQLSVL.

This clonotype was found many times. The chain has TRBV20-1 and TRBJ2-7; perhaps TRBD2 as D (6 bases). Trimming stripped 5 bases from V and 4 bases from J, with 15 bases between. The CDR3 is 13 amino acids. Germline CDR1 is DFQATT and CDR2 is SNEGSKA (reference sequence). The CDR3 DNA follows: TGCAGTGCTGACCGGGAGAGGGGATACGAGCAGTACTTC. Protein product: CSADRERGYEQYF.

A few counts support this clonotype. V is TRBV29-1 and J is TRBJ2-3; no clear D. With 4 bases removed from V and 2 bases from J, the gap between germline ends came to 10 bases. Germline V gene data show CDR1 as SQVTM and CDR2 as ANQGSEA. This CDR3 comprises 13 residues. DNA for the CDR3: TGCAGCGTTGGAAGGCAGCACACAGATACGCAGTATTTT. Its protein is CSVGRQHTDTQYF.

Many counts were recorded for this clonotype. CDR3 bases: TGTGCCAGCGCGAGCGGGTTTTTTAACACTGAAGCTTTCTTT. Translating it yields CASASGFFNTEAFF. The rearrangement uses TRBV2 and TRBJ1-1; D is unclear. Germline lookup yields CDR1 SNHLY and CDR2 FYNNEI. CDR3 length equals 14 residues. Trimming stripped 8 bases from V and 2 bases from J, with 15 bases between.

This clonotype was seen a few times. The V gene is TRBV16, the J gene TRBJ2-7; 9 bases agree with TRBD2. The CDR3 is 15 amino acids. V lost 5 bases to trimming and J lost 2 bases; unmatched junction nucleotides: 7. Germline V CDR1 and CDR2: KGHSY, FQNENV. CDR3 sequence (DNA): TGTGCCAGCAGCACCCGACTAGCGGAGCCCTACGAGCAGTACTTC. Translated, it gives CASSTRLAEPYEQYF.

This clonotype has more than one count but fewer than ten. This chain links TRBV5-1 with TRBJ2-5; 8 nucleotides line up with TRBD2. This CDR3 is built from 15 residues. CDR1 SGHRS and CDR2 YFSETQ come from the germline V gene. Unmatched junction bases numbered 7, after V lost 1 base and J lost 5 bases. The CDR3 loop is CASSLRLAGGETQYF. The CDR3 DNA sequence: TGCGCCAGCAGCTTGAGGTTGGCGGGAGGCGAGACCCAGTACTTC.

This clonotype was seen many times. In DNA, the CDR3 is TGTGCCAGCAGTGGGGGGAGCAAGACGGGAAATTCACCCCTCCACTTT. Protein: CASSGGSKTGNSPLHF. The chain joins TRBV6-2 or TRBV6-3 to TRBJ1-6; weak D call: TRBD1 (5 bases). Trimming removed 5 bases from V and 7 bases from J, with 18 bases in between. This CDR3 comprises 16 residues. In germline, CDR1 is MNHEY, CDR2 SVGEGT.

The V gene is TRBV11-1, the J gene TRBJ1-6, with no clear D. Germline CDR1 is SGHAT and CDR2 is FQDESV (reference sequence). There are 15 residues in the CDR3. V gave up 2 bases and J gave up 7 bases, with 12 bases separating them. The CDR3 DNA follows: TGTGCCAGCAGCTTAATGTGGATCGGGAATTCACCCCTCCACTTT. The encoded protein is CASSLMWIGNSPLHF.

The genes are TRBV15 and TRBJ2-6; no definite D call. Deletions cut 1 base from V and 0 bases from J, with 10 bases between. The CDR3 has 17 residues. Germline lookup yields CDR1 LNHNV and CDR2 YYDKDF (reference sequence). CDR3 in amino acids: CATSRASGFSGANVLTF. CDR3 DNA: TGTGCCACCAGCAGAGCTTCAGGATTCTCTGGGGCCAACGTCCTGACTTTC. Full variable domain (outside the CDR3, taken from reference TRBV15 and TRBJ2-6): DAMVIQNPRYQVTQFGKPVTLSCSQTLNHNVMYWYQQKSSQAPKLLFHYYDKDFNNEADTPDNFQSRRPNTSFCFLDIRSPGLGDTAMYLCATSRASGFSGANVLTFGAGSRLTVL.

This clonotype has a count of ten or more. The chain recombines TRBV2 with TRBJ2-1; D uncertain. The CDR3 contains 13 residues. Looked up from germline, CDR1 is SNHLY and CDR2 is FYNNEI. Trimming pared 7 bases from V and 3 bases from J, leaving 10 bases between. Here the CDR3 DNA reads TGTGCCAGCATTGCCGCAGGCTACAATGAGCAGTTCTTC. This gives the protein CASIAAGYNEQFF.

The chain uses TRBV24-1 and TRBJ2-5; 8 nucleotides align to TRBD1. There are 16 residues in the CDR3. J was trimmed by 2 bases and V by 3 bases; bases with no gene match: 7. In germline, CDR1 is KGHDR, CDR2 SFDVKD. CDR3 in amino acids: CATSDLRTGQQETQYF. CDR3 sequence (DNA): TGTGCCACCAGTGATCTCAGGACAGGGCAACAAGAGACCCAGTACTTC.

The chain is built from TRBV4-2 and TRBJ1-3; 8 nucleotides agree with TRBD1. Germline values: CDR1 LGHNA, CDR2 YNFKEQ. The CDR3 consists of 14 residues. Losses at the gene ends were 2 bases for V and 4 bases for J; bases not matched to a gene: 1. The CDR3 protein is CASSQRTGGNTIYF. CDR3 sequence (DNA): TGTGCCAGCAGCCAAAGGACAGGGGGAAACACCATATATTTT.

This clonotype was seen a handful of times. The chain uses TRBV11-2 and TRBJ2-5, with D perhaps TRBD2 (5 bases). The V end lost 6 bases, the J end lost 1 base, and 21 bases lay between the germline ends. Germline loops: CDR1 SGHAT, CDR2 FQNNGV. This CDR3 is 17 amino acids long. The CDR3 protein is CASSLGIFGGRQETQYF. Here the CDR3 DNA reads TGTGCCAGCAGTCTGGGAATTTTTGGCGGGCGCCAAGAGACCCAGTACTTC.

On this clonotype: Since a much larger clone is just one base distant, this may be a read error. The chain links TRBV24-1 to TRBJ2-1; 10 nucleotides align to TRBD1. Trimming cost V 2 bases and J 10 bases; bases outside gene matches: 7. Germline V gene lookup returns CDR1 KGHDR and CDR2 SFDVKD. This CDR3 region has 15 residues. CDR3 loop: CATSDSRDRGYEQFF. CDR3 nucleotide sequence: TGTGCCACCAGTGATTCCCGGGACAGGGGCTACGAGCAGTTCTTC.

This clonotype was picked up many times. This chain connects TRBV30 to TRBJ2-7; TRBD2 aligns across 10 bases. The CDR3 sequence is 13 residues long. The V segment lost 6 bases and the J segment 4 bases; nucleotides outside the gene matches: 6. The germline gives CDR1 GTSNPN, CDR2 SVGIG (reference sequence). DNA of the CDR3: TGTGCCTGTTTAAGACTAGCGGGTTACGAGCAGTACTTC. Translating gives CACLRLAGYEQYF.

Ten or more counts support this clonotype. The gene calls are TRBV27 and TRBJ1-1; 7 bases agree with TRBD1. CDR1 MNHEY and CDR2 SMNVEV come from the germline V gene (reference sequence). The CDR3 has 15 amino acids. J was trimmed by 5 bases and V by 5 bases; bases with no gene match: 11. The CDR3 reads CASSPIRTGSTEAFF. The CDR3 coding sequence is TGTGCCAGCAGTCCTATTCGGACAGGTAGTACTGAAGCTTTCTTT.

This sequence joins TRBV7-9 and TRBJ2-7; TRBD2 matches 10 bases. The CDR3 runs 16 residues. Trimming at V came to 2 bases and at J to 6 bases, leaving 10 bases not matched to a gene. CDR1 and CDR2 (germline): SEHNR, FQNEAQ (reference sequence). DNA for the CDR3: TGTGCCAGCAGCTTACTAACTAGCGGGACAAGGTCCGAGCAGTACTTC. Translation gives CASSLLTSGTRSEQYF. Complete variable domain (other parts from reference TRBV7-9 and TRBJ2-7): DTGVSQNPRHKITKRGQNVTFRCDPISEHNRLYWYRQTLGQGPEFLTYFQNEAQLEKSRLLSDRFSAERPKGSFSTLEIQRTEQGDSAMYLCASSLLTSGTRSEQYFGPGTRLTVT.

This chain connects TRBV3-1 to TRBJ2-5; a possible D gene is TRBD2 (6 bases). The germline gives CDR1 LGHDT, CDR2 YNNKEL (reference sequence). V was cut by 7 bases and J by 4 bases, with 16 bases left in between. This CDR3 has 14 residues. Here the CDR3 DNA reads TGTGCCAGCATGAGCCGACTAGTGTCAGAGACCCAGTACTTC. Its translation is CASMSRLVSETQYF.